This entry lists 25 T cell receptor beta chains sequenced from one sample in a study of CXCR3-negative and CXCR3-positive naive CD8 T cells. TRB cDNA was prepared as libraries by UMI-labeled 5' RACE. TCRdb derives one entry per CDR3 protein from the 5' RACE reads, leaving out DNA. The sample data list tens of thousands of distinct CDR3 sequences. The sequencing sample was made of naive CXCR3- CD8+ T cells from blood. Subset given: CD45RO-CCR7+CD27+CD95- naive CD8+ T cells lacking CXCR3 (TNR3-). All receptors come from a human donor in good health. Some clones in this sample may be carry-over from other donors' samples.

This sequence joins TRBV28 and TRBJ2-1; TCRdb returns TRBD1, unconfirmable since there is no DNA. Looked up from germline, CDR1 is MDHEN and CDR2 is SYDVKM. This CDR3 has 13 amino acids. This CDR3 is CASSFVGADEQFF. The full variable domain, in which reference TRBV28 and TRBJ2-1 provide the parts outside the CDR3, is DVKVTQSSRYLVKRTGEKVFLECVQDMDHENMFWYRQDPGLGLRLIYFSYDVKMKEKGDIPEGYSVSREKKERFSLILESASTNQTSMYLCASSFVGADEQFFGPGTRLTVL.

The genes are TRBV7-9 and TRBJ2-3; the D call of TRBD1 rests on TCRdb alone, since no DNA is present to check it. The CDR3 loop spans 16 amino acids. The germline V gene encodes CDR1 SEHNR and CDR2 FQNEAQ (reference sequence). The CDR3 reads CASSKPPGENTDTQYF.

This clonotype is called medium-sized based on its frequency. V gene TRBV11-2 combines with J gene TRBJ2-1; TCRdb reports TRBD2, a call that lacks DNA to check it against. There are 13 residues in the CDR3. Per germline, CDR1 SGHAT and CDR2 FQNNGV. The CDR3 is CASRMDPANEQFF.

The rearrangement links TRBV15 to TRBJ2-5; TCRdb's assignment of TRBD2 cannot be checked, as there is no DNA. Germline lookup yields CDR1 LNHNV and CDR2 YYDKDF (reference sequence). The length of the CDR3 is 13 residues. CDR3 protein: CATSLGGRETQYF.

The chain uses TRBV19 and TRBJ2-3; TCRdb's D call of TRBD2 is untestable without DNA. The CDR3 has 16 residues. The germline CDR1 and CDR2 sequences are LNHDA and SQIVND (reference sequence). The CDR3 loop reads CASSLDGGGITDTQYF.

The CDR3 reads CASSARRGTNYNEQFF. The chain employs TRBV5-1 and TRBJ2-1; the TCRdb D gene call, TRBD1, has no DNA to confirm it. The CDR3 contains 16 residues. Germline CDR1 reads SGHRS; CDR2 reads YFSETQ.

V and J are TRBV29-1 and TRBJ2-2; TCRdb indicates TRBD2, and absent DNA this call remains unverified. CDR1 and CDR2 from the germline V gene are SQVTM and ANQGSEA. This CDR3 has 12 residues. The CDR3 loop is CSVVRGGVELFF.

CDR3 sequence reads: CASTQTGITGELFF. The chain couples TRBV12-3 or TRBV12-4 to TRBJ2-2; the TRBD1 assignment by TCRdb is unverifiable without DNA. The CDR3 extends over 14 amino acids.

The chain carries TRBV5-6 and TRBJ2-7; the TCRdb call, TRBD1, lacks DNA for checking. Germline V gene lookup returns CDR1 SGHDT and CDR2 YYEEEE. The CDR3 contains 16 residues. The CDR3 spells CASSLGAGQALYEQYF.

The genes are TRBV5-1 and TRBJ1-1. This CDR3 has 13 residues. In germline, CDR1 is SGHRS, CDR2 YFSETQ. CDR3 amino acids: CASSIGVNTEAFF. Variable domain in full (rest from reference TRBV5-1 and TRBJ1-1): KAGVTQTPRYLIKTRGQQVTLSCSPISGHRSVSWYQQTPGQGLQFLFEYFSETQRNKGNFPGRFSGRQFSNSRSEMNVSTLELGDSALYLCASSIGVNTEAFFGQGTRLTVV.

The rearrangement uses TRBV2 and TRBJ2-3; TCRdb designates TRBD2, a call that cannot be tested without DNA. From germline, CDR1 is SNHLY and CDR2 FYNNEI. The CDR3 is 15 amino acids. CDR3 amino acids: CASSDGTSPADTQYF.

This rearrangement joins TRBV6-5 to TRBJ2-3; the D call of TRBD2 rests on TCRdb alone, since no DNA is present to check it. CDR1 and CDR2 (germline): MNHEY, SVGAGI. The CDR3 is 19 residues long. CDR3 residues: CASSYSIYPSGKLADTQYF.

The V and J genes are TRBV9 and TRBJ2-7; TCRdb gives TRBD1 as the D gene, but with no DNA this cannot be confirmed. Per the germline V gene, CDR1 is SGDLS and CDR2 is YYNGEE. This CDR3 contains 15 residues. This CDR3 reads CASNRGQGETYEQYF.

V and J are TRBV28 and TRBJ2-7; lacking DNA, the TRBD2 call made by TCRdb goes unchecked. The CDR3 is made up of 17 amino acids. Looked up from germline, CDR1 is MDHEN and CDR2 is SYDVKM. The CDR3 sequence: CASSLPTVLAGTYEQYF.

This chain connects TRBV4-2 to TRBJ1-1; checking the TCRdb D call of TRBD1 is not possible without DNA. The CDR3 loop spans 13 amino acids. Germline loops: CDR1 LGHNA, CDR2 YNFKEQ. The CDR3 protein is CASGGPSDTEAFF.

V and J are TRBV29-1 and TRBJ2-1; TCRdb outputs TRBD2, but without DNA this stays unchecked. Germline assignment: CDR1 SQVTM and CDR2 ANQGSEA. The CDR3 is 13 residues long. The CDR3: CSVEGLELAGSFF.

CDR3 sequence reads: CASSQADLDEQFF. The chain recombines TRBV3-1 with TRBJ2-1. The germline gives CDR1 LGHDT, CDR2 YNNKEL (reference sequence). The CDR3 length is 13 residues.

The chain joins TRBV7-2 to TRBJ2-7; lacking DNA, the TRBD1 call made by TCRdb goes unchecked. The germline V gene has CDR1 SGHTA and CDR2 FQGNSA. The CDR3 loop spans 15 amino acids. CDR3 in amino acids: CASSFYRGQGYEQYF. Based on the CDR3 plus reference TRBV7-2 and TRBJ2-7, the full variable domain is GAGVSQSPSNKVTEKGKDVELRCDPISGHTALYWYRQSLGQGLEFLIYFQGNSAPDKSGLPSDRFSAERTGGSVSTLTIQRTQQEDSAVYLCASSFYRGQGYEQYFGPGTRLTVT.

This sequence joins TRBV12-3 or TRBV12-4 and TRBJ2-1. The CDR3 extends over 12 amino acids. The CDR3 loop reads CASSFGSNEQFF.

The J gene is TRBJ2-7, the V gene TRBV12-3 or TRBV12-4; no DNA is available, so the TRBD2 call from TCRdb remains unchecked. CDR3 size: 13 residues. The CDR3 loop is CASRLGGSYEQYF.

V and J are TRBV11-2 and TRBJ1-1. The CDR3 covers 15 residues. The germline CDR1 and CDR2 sequences are SGHAT and FQNNGV. CDR3: CASSLALGMNTEAFF. Supplemented by reference TRBV11-2 and TRBJ1-1, the full variable domain reads EAGVAQSPRYKIIEKRQSVAFWCNPISGHATLYWYQQILGQGPKLLIQFQNNGVVDDSQLPKDRFSAERLKGVDSTLKIQPAKLEDSAVYLCASSLALGMNTEAFFGQGTRLTVV.

This sequence joins TRBV14 and TRBJ2-1. The CDR3 extends over 14 amino acids. CDR1 and CDR2 from the germline V gene are SGHDN and FVKESK. CDR3 sequence reads: CASSRREYYGEQFF.

The V call is TRBV29-1, the J call TRBJ2-3; TCRdb's assignment of TRBD2 cannot be checked, as there is no DNA. This CDR3 is 15 amino acids long. In germline, CDR1 is SQVTM, CDR2 ANQGSEA. The CDR3 region is CSVDGGGNVVDTQYF.

The V gene is TRBV2, the J gene TRBJ2-5; the D call from TCRdb, TRBD1, cannot be confirmed without DNA. Per germline, CDR1 SNHLY and CDR2 FYNNEI. The CDR3 sequence is 14 residues long. The CDR3 is CAIIQQGAEETQYF.

This chain joins TRBV12-3 or TRBV12-4 and TRBJ2-1. The CDR3 totals 13 residues. This CDR3 is CASSLLHYNEQFF.